This T cell receptor beta chain was retrieved from a study of neoadjuvant anti-PD-1 for oral cavity cancer. Most PBMC samples had around 480 ng input DNA in six replicates. This table comes from immunoSEQ multiplex PCR, and its TCRdb copy is limited to in-frame clones, with some not included. This sample has 33,000 or so clones, with about 80% found just once. Time point noted: after neoadjuvant nivolumab, at surgical resection. Blood cells were analyzed directly, without culture or expansion. Germline assignment: CDR1 KGHSH and CDR2 LQKENI. The CDR3 is 16 amino acids. The V and J ends lost 6 bases and 3 bases, in that order; junction bases with no gene match: 13.

This specimen was PBMCs, taken after nivolumab (anti-PD-1) treatment. The sequence was collected from a person aged 35-79 years with oral cavity squamous cell carcinoma. The chain is built from TRBV18 and TRBJ1-2; the match to TRBD1 covers 7 bases. The DNA of the CDR3 is TGTGCCAGCTCGGACAGGCCCGGGGGGGACTACTATGGCTACACCTTC. Amino acids: CASSDRPGGDYYGYTF.